This TCR beta chain was sequenced in a study of vaccination and CD4 T cells after COVID-19. CDR3 size: 15 residues. The germline gives CDR1 DFQATT, CDR2 SNEGSKA (reference sequence). V gave up 3 bases and J gave up 0 bases; unmatched junction bases: 5. Study-level results: Rising from about 20 to 38, the median of SARS-CoV-2-reactive clonotypes did not change significantly.

TCRdb itself ran the PCR reads through MiXCR, one entry per CDR3 protein. The data show more than 35,000 distinct CDR3 sequences, under 45% seen once. Time point described: late sampling 161 to 241 days after vaccination in three convalescent patients. A remark on this clonotype: The antigen is unknown.

This receptor was obtained from a human donor who had recovered from COVID-19. Sequenced here: CD4+ T cells from blood, sampled about 7 months after SARS-CoV-2 vaccination. The rearrangement joins TRBV20-1 to TRBJ1-5; 7 bases are a match to TRBD1. In DNA form, the CDR3 reads TGCAGTGCTAGGGACGACAGGGTTAGCAATCAGCCCCAGCATTTT. It yields the protein CSARDDRVSNQPQHF.